Following are 18 T cell receptor beta chains from one sample sequenced in a study of regulatory T cells in long-lasting Graves disease. The time point is: persistent/refractory GD, antithyroid drugs over 5 years with positive TRAb. RNA isolated from PBMCs was used to make the TCR library. For TCR beta, libraries came from iRepertoire HTBI primers and Arm-PCR of CDR3 regions. MiXCR, applied by TCRdb to the multiplex PCR reads, yields one record per CDR3 protein. The data contain a few hundred thousand distinct CDR3 sequences, around 23% of them singletons. The source was peripheral blood mononuclear cells (PBMCs), collected when the disease was refractory, from a patient treated with antithyroid drugs. The receptors come from a woman aged 40 to 50 with Graves disease.

This clonotype has at least ten counts. The CDR3 here is CASSLVVGGNQPQHF. CDR3 in DNA: TGTGCCAGCAGTTTGGTGGTAGGGGGCAATCAGCCCCAGCATTTT. The chain links TRBV28 to TRBJ1-5, with D possibly being TRBD1 (5 bases). Germline CDR1 reads MDHEN; CDR2 reads SYDVKM. Deletions cut 3 bases from V and 2 bases from J, with 11 bases between. The CDR3 spans 15 residues. The whole variable domain, remainder taken from reference TRBV28 and TRBJ1-5, is DVKVTQSSRYLVKRTGEKVFLECVQDMDHENMFWYRQDPGLGLRLIYFSYDVKMKEKGDIPEGYSVSREKKERFSLILESASTNQTSMYLCASSLVVGGNQPQHFGDGTRLSIL.

This clonotype was detected many times. This chain uses TRBV12-3 or TRBV12-4 with TRBJ2-7; TRBD2 agrees at 9 bases. The CDR3 runs 21 residues. J gave up 0 bases and V 3 bases, and 21 bases lay outside the gene matches. The CDR3 nucleotides read TGTGCCAGCAGTTTGAGACTGAGACTAGCGGTCCCTAGGGTAAGCTCCTACGAGCAGTACTTC. Amino acid sequence: CASSLRLRLAVPRVSSYEQYF.

This rearrangement joins TRBV9 to TRBJ2-1; TRBD2 matches 8 bases. The CDR3 covers 15 residues. Looked up from germline, CDR1 is SGDLS and CDR2 is YYNGEE. V was clipped by 4 bases and J by 2 bases; unmatched bases: 5. The CDR3 loop reads CASSTSGGPYNEQFF. The CDR3, as DNA: TGTGCCAGCAGCACTTCGGGGGGGCCCTACAATGAGCAGTTCTTC.

This clonotype showed up just a few times. The CDR3 loop reads CASSRTPRVGAETQYF. The CDR3 DNA is TGTGCCAGCAGTCGGACCCCGCGGGTAGGGGCAGAGACCCAGTACTTC. The chain couples TRBV6-1 to TRBJ2-5; D tentatively fits TRBD1 or TRBD2 (5 bases each). The germline gives CDR1 MNHNS, CDR2 SASEGT. The CDR3 contains 16 residues. The V and J ends lost 5 bases and 4 bases respectively, with 20 bases between them.

This clonotype was observed a few times. This chain connects TRBV30 to TRBJ2-7, with 9 bases identical to TRBD2. This CDR3 is built from 15 residues. J gave up 4 bases and V 1 base, and 8 bases lay outside the gene matches. CDR1 GTSNPN and CDR2 SVGIG come from the germline V gene (reference sequence). The DNA of the CDR3 is TGTGCCTGGAGTGGCTCGGATAGCGGGAGATACGAGCAGTACTTC. It yields the protein CAWSGSDSGRYEQYF.

This rearrangement joins TRBV7-6 to TRBJ2-7; possible D gene TRBD1, 6 bases. Germline V gene data show CDR1 as SGHVS and CDR2 as FNYEAQ. This CDR3 has 14 residues. Deletions cut 5 bases from V and 2 bases from J, with 13 bases between. CDR3: CASSPGTKTYEQYF. Written as DNA, the CDR3 is TGTGCCAGCAGCCCCGGGACAAAGACCTACGAGCAGTACTTC. Variable domain in full (rest from reference TRBV7-6 and TRBJ2-7): GAGVSQSPRYKVTKRGQDVALRCDPISGHVSLYWYRQALGQGPEFLTYFNYEAQQDKSGLPNDRFSAERPEGSISTLTIQRTEQRDSAMYRCASSPGTKTYEQYFGPGTRLTVT.

This clonotype came up a few times. The V call is TRBV9, the J call TRBJ2-2; the D gene is possibly TRBD2 (6 bases). CDR1 and CDR2 (germline): SGDLS, YYNGEE. The CDR3 runs to 15 residues. Trimming took off 3 bases at V and 5 bases at J, with 14 bases between the two ends. This chain's CDR3 is CASSATGLQTGELFF. The CDR3 DNA reads as TGTGCCAGCAGCGCGACGGGACTCCAAACCGGGGAGCTGTTTTTT.

This clonotype was seen ten or more times. The rearrangement joins TRBV28 to TRBJ2-7; D ambiguous. Deletions cut 6 bases from V and 3 bases from J, with 6 bases between. The CDR3 consists of 11 residues. Germline CDR1 MDHEN, CDR2 SYDVKM. The CDR3 coding sequence is TGTGCCAGCAGCCAAATCTACGAGCAGTACTTC. Translating it yields CASSQIYEQYF.

This clonotype was recorded many times. V usage is TRBV10-2 and J usage is TRBJ2-5; TRBD2 is a possible D gene (7 bases). The germline CDR1 and CDR2 sequences are WSHSY and SAAADI. The V and J ends lost 3 bases and 9 bases respectively, with 11 bases between them. This CDR3 is 12 amino acids long. CDR3: CASSEVGGPQYF. DNA of the CDR3: TGCGCCAGCAGTGAAGTGGGGGGGCCCCAGTACTTC.

V gene TRBV19 combines with J gene TRBJ1-1; D ambiguous. This CDR3 region has 13 residues. The germline gives CDR1 LNHDA, CDR2 SQIVND (reference sequence). Trimming removed 2 bases from V and 0 bases from J, with 4 bases in between. The CDR3 nucleotides are TGTGCCAGTAGTATACAGGTGAACACTGAAGCTTTCTTT. It specifies CASSIQVNTEAFF.

CDR3 amino acids: CAWGDRGIYEQYF. CDR3 nucleotides: TGTGCCTGGGGAGACAGGGGAATATACGAGCAGTACTTC. The V gene is TRBV30, the J gene TRBJ2-7; 8 nucleotides agree with TRBD1. This CDR3 has 13 amino acids. After removal of 5 bases from V and 4 bases from J, the junction contained 7 bases not matched to a gene. Per the germline V gene, CDR1 is GTSNPN and CDR2 is SVGIG (reference sequence). Full variable domain (missing parts from reference TRBV30 and TRBJ2-7): SQTIHQWPATLVQPVGSPLSLECTVEGTSNPNLYWYRQAAGRGLQLLFYSVGIGQISSEVPQNLSASRPQDRQFILSSKKLLLSDSGFYLCAWGDRGIYEQYFGPGTRLTVT.

The gene calls are TRBV19 and TRBJ2-5, with D perhaps TRBD2 (6 bases). Germline CDR1 is LNHDA and CDR2 is SQIVND (reference sequence). Trimming stripped 5 bases from V and 2 bases from J, with 12 bases between. There are 14 residues in the CDR3. This CDR3 reads CASSSGGVQETQYF. The CDR3 nucleotides read TGTGCCAGTAGTTCAGGAGGGGTACAAGAGACCCAGTACTTC. Full variable domain (rest looked up from reference TRBV19 and TRBJ2-5): DGGITQSPKYLFRKEGQNVTLSCEQNLNHDAMYWYRQDPGQGLRLIYYSQIVNDFQKGDIAEGYSVSREKKESFPLTVTSAQKNPTAFYLCASSSGGVQETQYFGPGTRLLVL.

The rearrangement uses TRBV11-1 and TRBJ2-5; either TRBD1 or TRBD2 may supply D (5 bases each). The V and J ends lost 5 bases and 4 bases respectively, with 14 bases between them. This CDR3 has 14 residues. Looked up from germline, CDR1 is SGHAT and CDR2 is FQDESV (reference sequence). The CDR3 region has the DNA TGTGCCAGCAGCCCGCACGGGGCGGGAGAGACCCAGTACTTC. This codes for CASSPHGAGETQYF.

This clonotype was observed many times. The DNA for the CDR3 is TGTGCCACCAGCTCCCCGGGACTTGGAAACACCATATATTTT. Encoded protein: CATSSPGLGNTIYF. The chain is built from TRBV15 and TRBJ1-3; possible D gene TRBD1, 5 bases. The CDR3 runs to 14 residues. CDR1 and CDR2 from the germline V gene are LNHNV and YYDKDF (reference sequence). Trimming shortened V by 5 bases and J by 3 bases, and 11 bases separated the two germline ends.

This chain joins TRBV10-3 and TRBJ2-7, with TRBD1 identical over 10 bases. CDR3 length equals 17 residues. V lost 2 bases, J lost 5 bases, and 12 bases stayed unmatched. Germline V gene lookup returns CDR1 ENHRY and CDR2 SYGVKD. This CDR3 reads CAISEVFIGDRGNEQYF. In nucleotides, the CDR3 is TGTGCCATCAGTGAGGTTTTTATTGGGGACAGGGGCAACGAGCAGTACTTC.

This clonotype was seen more than once but under ten times. The J gene is TRBJ2-7, the V gene TRBV10-3, with D perhaps TRBD2 (5 bases). From germline, CDR1 is ENHRY and CDR2 SYGVKD. V was cut by 6 bases and J by 2 bases, with 5 bases left in between. The length of the CDR3 is 11 residues. In nucleotides, the CDR3 is TGTGCCATCAGCGGGACCTACGAGCAGTACTTC. It yields the protein CAISGTYEQYF.

This clonotype was seen many times. The chain uses TRBV7-8 and TRBJ2-7, with D possibly TRBD1 on 6 matching bases. The CDR3 runs 15 residues. Germline V gene sequence: CDR1 SGHVS, CDR2 FQNEAQ. V lost 5 bases to trimming and J lost 0 bases, with 14 bases between them. As DNA, the CDR3 is TGTGCCAGCAGCCAGGGGCTCTCGGCCTCCTACGAGCAGTACTTC. Translation gives CASSQGLSASYEQYF.

The V and J genes are TRBV2 and TRBJ1-1, with D tentatively TRBD1 (5 bases). Germline values: CDR1 SNHLY, CDR2 FYNNEI. The CDR3 loop spans 17 amino acids. V was trimmed by 4 bases and J by 0 bases, leaving 18 bases between them. The CDR3 spells CASSGHGRGGLNTEAFF. The CDR3 DNA sequence: TGTGCCAGCAGTGGTCATGGCCGGGGCGGATTGAACACTGAAGCTTTCTTT.